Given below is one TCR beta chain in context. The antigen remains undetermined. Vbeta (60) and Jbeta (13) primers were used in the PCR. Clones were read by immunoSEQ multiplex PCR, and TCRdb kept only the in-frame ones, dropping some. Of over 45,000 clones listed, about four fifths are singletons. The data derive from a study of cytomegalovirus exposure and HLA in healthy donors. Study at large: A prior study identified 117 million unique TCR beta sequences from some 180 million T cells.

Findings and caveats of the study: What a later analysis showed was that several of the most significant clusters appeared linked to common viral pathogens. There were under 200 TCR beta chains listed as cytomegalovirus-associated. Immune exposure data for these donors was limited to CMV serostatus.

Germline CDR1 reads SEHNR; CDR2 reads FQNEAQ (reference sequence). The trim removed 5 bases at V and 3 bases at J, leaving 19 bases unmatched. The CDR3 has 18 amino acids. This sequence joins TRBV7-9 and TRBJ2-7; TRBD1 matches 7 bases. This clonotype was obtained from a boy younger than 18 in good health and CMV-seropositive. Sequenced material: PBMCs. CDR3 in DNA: TGTGCCAGCAGCAGGATTTTTACCGCCGGGACAGAATACTACGAGCAGTACTTC. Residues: CASSRIFTAGTEYYEQYF.